These 30 T cell receptor beta chains were sequenced from one sample in a study of blood T cell repertoires in COVID-19. TCRdb keeps only in-frame clones here, not all; method: immunoSEQ multiplex PCR. The profile covers over 13,000 clones, with 80% to 95% appearing a single time and 8.1% taken by the ten largest. Sequencing was done on a sample of peripheral blood. The receptors derive from a human donor in a cohort sampled during active COVID-19.

The chain joins TRBV3-1 (or the pseudogene TRBV3-2) to TRBJ1-6; 8 nucleotides align to TRBD1. The V gene's germline CDR1 is LGHDT and CDR2 YNNKEL (reference sequence). Trimming removed 2 bases from V and 7 bases from J; junction bases left unmatched: 4. The CDR3 contains 15 residues. The CDR3 spells CASSQRTGLNSPLHF. The CDR3 bases are TGTGCCAGCAGCCAAAGGACAGGGCTAAATTCACCCCTCCACTTT.

The chain combines TRBV5-8 with TRBJ2-7; D unclear. Germline V gene sequence: CDR1 SGHTS, CDR2 YDEGEE. The V and J ends lost 1 base and 5 bases respectively, with 4 bases between them. The CDR3 consists of 11 residues. The CDR3: CASSLLDEQYF. In nucleotides, the CDR3 is TGTGCCAGCAGCTTGCTAGACGAGCAGTACTTC.

Only one count was recorded for this clone. The chain recombines TRBV6-6 with TRBJ1-2; possible D gene TRBD1, 6 bases. The V gene's germline CDR1 is MNHNY and CDR2 SVGAGI (reference sequence). Trimming removed 5 bases from V and 6 bases from J, with 10 bases in between. CDR3 length: 12 amino acids. CDR3 DNA: TGTGCCAGCAGTGAGAAGGGGGATGGCTACACCTTC. It translates to CASSEKGDGYTF.

This sequence joins TRBV19 and TRBJ1-5; tentative D call: TRBD1 (5 bases). V dropped 5 bases and J dropped 6 bases, with 14 bases sitting between them. The CDR3 length is 14 residues. From germline, CDR1 is LNHDA and CDR2 SQIVND (reference sequence). CDR3 bases: TGTGCCAGTAGTGCGGGGGGGTTTAGTCAGCCCCAGCATTTT. As protein: CASSAGGFSQPQHF.

V and J are TRBV7-2 and TRBJ1-6; TRBD1 is a possible D gene (5 bases). The CDR3 runs 15 residues. Germline V CDR1 and CDR2: SGHTA, FQGNSA. V was pared by 5 bases and J by 0 bases, with 8 bases between. The DNA for the CDR3 is TGTGCCAGCAGCCTTACAGGCTCCTATAATTCACCCCTCCACTTT. Translated, it gives CASSLTGSYNSPLHF.

V and J are TRBV14 and TRBJ1-4; the D gene is possibly TRBD1 (5 bases). Germline-derived CDR1 and CDR2 are SGHDN and FVKESK. The V and J ends lost 0 bases and 3 bases respectively, with 11 bases between them. This CDR3 has 16 amino acids. For the CDR3, the DNA is TGTGCCAGCAGCCAAGATCGGGGGGAGGCTAATGAAAAACTGTTTTTT. It is translated as CASSQDRGEANEKLFF.

There are a few counts of this clone. The chain couples TRBV11-3 to TRBJ2-2, with TRBD1 identical over 10 bases. The CDR3 has 14 amino acids. Germline CDR1 and CDR2: SGHNT and YENEEA. The V and J ends lost 5 bases and 6 bases, in that order; junction bases with no gene match: 3. The CDR3 reads CASSIGQGAGELFF. DNA of the CDR3: TGTGCCAGCAGCATCGGACAGGGGGCCGGGGAGCTGTTTTTT.

The gene calls are TRBV28 and TRBJ1-5, with a weak D call TRBD1 (6 bases). The CDR3 is 16 residues long. Looked up from germline, CDR1 is MDHEN and CDR2 is SYDVKM. Trimming removed 6 bases from V and 5 bases from J, with 20 bases in between. CDR3 residues: CASSRGSGTRYQPQHF. The CDR3 DNA reads as TGTGCCAGCAGCCGGGGATCCGGGACACGATATCAGCCCCAGCATTTT.

This clone was observed a single time. The rearrangement joins TRBV20-1 to TRBJ2-1; D is undetermined. The V end lost 3 bases, the J end lost 8 bases, and 20 bases lay between the germline ends. The CDR3 extends over 15 amino acids. CDR1 and CDR2 from the germline V gene are DFQATT and SNEGSKA (reference sequence). The CDR3 region has the DNA TGCAGTGCTAGTTCGCGTCCAAACGGTATCGATGAGCAGTTCTTC. It codes for CSASSRPNGIDEQFF.

The chain is built from TRBV3-1 (or the pseudogene TRBV3-2) and TRBJ1-6; TRBD1 aligns across 7 bases. CDR3 length equals 16 residues. Germline V gene sequence: CDR1 LGHDT, CDR2 YNNKEL (reference sequence). V gave up 4 bases and J gave up 7 bases; unmatched junction bases: 10. DNA for the CDR3: TGTGCCAGCAGCCTCAAGTCCGGGACAGTAAATTCACCCCTCCACTTT. It yields the protein CASSLKSGTVNSPLHF.

The rearrangement uses TRBV5-1 and TRBJ2-3; 12 nucleotides match TRBD2. CDR1 and CDR2 (germline): SGHRS, YFSETQ. This CDR3 is 17 amino acids long. Trimming took 0 bases from V and 4 from J; bases not matched to a gene: 6. As DNA, the CDR3 is TGCGCCAGCAGCTTGGCCGCGACTAGCGGGAGTCCAGATACGCAGTATTTT. Translated: CASSLAATSGSPDTQYF.

The genes are TRBV27 and TRBJ2-4, with 9 bases fitting TRBD1. V was clipped by 0 bases and J by 0 bases; unmatched bases: 3. Looked up from germline, CDR1 is MNHEY and CDR2 is SMNVEV (reference sequence). This CDR3 spans 17 amino acids. CDR3 nucleotide sequence: TGTGCCAGCAGTTTATCCCCGGACAGGGGAGCCAAAAACATTCAGTACTTC. Residues: CASSLSPDRGAKNIQYF.

This sequence joins TRBV6-5 and TRBJ1-2; D is ambiguous. Germline loops: CDR1 MNHEY, CDR2 SVGAGI. The CDR3 totals 12 residues. Trimming pared 6 bases from V and 4 bases from J, leaving 9 bases between. The CDR3 DNA reads TGTGCCAGCAGATCAGAATTCTATGGCTACACCTTC. This gives the protein CASRSEFYGYTF.

The chain is built from TRBV6-5 and TRBJ2-7; TRBD1 agrees at 10 bases. From germline, CDR1 is MNHEY and CDR2 SVGAGI. This CDR3 spans 14 amino acids. Trimming cost V 6 bases and J 7 bases; bases outside gene matches: 9. DNA of the CDR3: TGTGCCAGCAGGATAGGGACAGGGGTTTGGGAGCAGTACTTC. Translation: CASRIGTGVWEQYF.

This clone appeared once. The chain carries TRBV24-1 and TRBJ2-5; D gene uncertain. V lost 3 bases and J 2 bases, leaving 3 bases between the germline ends. The CDR3 totals 12 residues. The germline CDR1 and CDR2 sequences are KGHDR and SFDVKD. The CDR3 nucleotides read TGTGCCACCAGTGATGTACAAGAGACCCAGTACTTC. Its translation is CATSDVQETQYF.

This chain connects TRBV12-3 or TRBV12-4 to TRBJ1-1; D is unresolved. The V end was cut by 8 bases, the J end by 8 bases, with 12 bases between. The CDR3 totals 11 residues. The CDR3 sequence: CASGYSGEAFF. CDR3 in DNA: TGTGCCAGCGGATATTCGGGAGAAGCTTTCTTT.

V is TRBV4-1 and J is TRBJ2-7, with D hard to call. Trimming shortened V by 0 bases and J by 6 bases, and 9 bases separated the two germline ends. CDR1 is MGHRA, CDR2 YSYEKL, per germline. CDR3 length: 13 residues. The CDR3 reads CASSQDSPLEQYF. As DNA, the CDR3 is TGCGCCAGCAGCCAAGACTCCCCCCTCGAGCAGTACTTC.

The chain is built from TRBV14 and TRBJ1-4; D gene unclear. CDR1 and CDR2 (germline): SGHDN, FVKESK. The CDR3 runs 13 residues. Trimming took off 1 base at V and 6 bases at J, with 6 bases between the two ends. The DNA for the CDR3 is TGTGCCAGCAGCCAAGCCCACTATGAAAAACTGTTTTTT. Its protein is CASSQAHYEKLFF. The full variable domain, rest sourced from reference TRBV14 and TRBJ1-4, is EAGVTQFPSHSVIEKGQTVTLRCDPISGHDNLYWYRRVMGKEIKFLLHFVKESKQDESGMPNNRFLAERTGGTYSTLKVQPAELEDSGVYFCASSQAHYEKLFFGSGTQLSVL.

The rearrangement joins TRBV20-1 to TRBJ1-6; no definite D call. The V and J ends lost 1 base and 10 bases respectively, with 5 bases between them. The CDR3 extends over 11 amino acids. Germline loops: CDR1 DFQATT, CDR2 SNEGSKA (reference sequence). The CDR3 region has the DNA TGCAGTGCTAGAGTGCGCTCACCCCTCCACTTT. Residues: CSARVRSPLHF.

This clone showed up just once. The gene calls are TRBV11-3 and TRBJ2-3; 9 bases fit TRBD1. The CDR3 is made up of 16 amino acids. Germline V gene data show CDR1 as SGHNT and CDR2 as YENEEA. V trimming: 1 base; J trimming: 5 bases; junction bases outside the gene matches: 7. The CDR3 DNA is TGTGCCAGCAGCTTAGGGAACAGGGGGCCCCAAGATACGCAGTATTTT. Translated, it gives CASSLGNRGPQDTQYF.

The rearrangement joins TRBV14 to TRBJ1-6; a weak D match, TRBD1 (5 bases). Germline loops: CDR1 SGHDN, CDR2 FVKESK. This CDR3 has 16 amino acids. Trimming removed 0 bases from V and 8 bases from J, with 14 bases in between. CDR3 sequence (DNA): TGTGCCAGCAGCCAAGATTTTGGGACGGGGGATTCACCCCTCCACTTT. Translation gives CASSQDFGTGDSPLHF.

The chain links TRBV6-5 to TRBJ2-7, with unresolved D. The V gene's germline CDR1 is MNHEY and CDR2 SVGAGI. The CDR3 has 14 amino acids. V lost 5 bases and J 0 bases, leaving 11 bases between the germline ends. This CDR3 reads CASSTPKSSYEQYF. CDR3 DNA sequence: TGTGCCAGCAGTACCCCGAAGAGCTCCTACGAGCAGTACTTC.

V is TRBV19 and J is TRBJ2-5; 9 bases align to TRBD2. V gave up 1 base and J gave up 2 bases; unmatched junction bases: 5. The CDR3 length is 16 residues. CDR1 is LNHDA and CDR2 is SQIVND in the germline V gene (reference sequence). The CDR3 region is CASSIVGGGEQETQYF. The CDR3 DNA is TGTGCCAGTAGTATAGTAGGCGGGGGGGAACAAGAGACCCAGTACTTC.

This clone was recorded once. CDR3 sequence reads: CAWSGSAGAITDTQYF. CDR3 bases: TGTGCCTGGAGTGGATCAGCGGGGGCGATCACAGATACGCAGTATTTT. V gene TRBV30 combines with J gene TRBJ2-3; 8 bases align to TRBD2. The V segment lost 1 base and the J segment 2 bases; nucleotides outside the gene matches: 8. Germline CDR1 and CDR2: GTSNPN and SVGIG (reference sequence). The CDR3 length is 16 residues.

The rearrangement joins TRBV5-1 to TRBJ2-3; 11 bases fit TRBD2. Per the germline V gene, CDR1 is SGHRS and CDR2 is YFSETQ. V was clipped by 2 bases and J by 5 bases; unmatched bases: 4. CDR3 size: 15 residues. CDR3 coding DNA: TGCGCCAGCAGCTTTAGCGGGGGGGCCAAAGATACGCAGTATTTT. Its translation is CASSFSGGAKDTQYF.

The CDR3 reads CASSLVAADRAGSPLHF. CDR3 in DNA: TGTGCCAGCAGCTTAGTGGCTGCGGACAGGGCCGGTTCACCCCTCCACTTT. The chain joins TRBV7-2 to TRBJ1-6; 8 positions agree with TRBD1. The germline V gene encodes CDR1 SGHTA and CDR2 FQGNSA. J lost 9 bases, V lost 1 base, and 11 bases had no gene match. The CDR3 sequence is 17 residues long.

V gene TRBV9 combines with J gene TRBJ2-1; 11 bases are shared with TRBD2. Per germline, CDR1 SGDLS and CDR2 YYNGEE. The CDR3 consists of 16 residues. V gave up 4 bases and J gave up 9 bases; unmatched junction bases: 12. The CDR3 here is CASSSTGTSGFLEQFF. CDR3 DNA sequence: TGTGCCAGCAGCTCAACCGGGACTAGCGGTTTTCTTGAGCAGTTCTTC.

The chain joins TRBV7-2 to TRBJ2-5, with 7 bases that match TRBD2. With 3 bases clipped from V and 2 bases from J, the junction kept 9 bases outside the gene matches. The CDR3 covers 16 residues. CDR1 and CDR2 from the germline V gene are SGHTA and FQGNSA. CDR3 nucleotides: TGTGCCAGCAGCTTGTGGGGGGGACTATTACAAGAGACCCAGTACTTC. It translates to CASSLWGGLLQETQYF.

The J gene is TRBJ1-2, the V gene TRBV25-1; D perhaps matches TRBD1 (5 bases). CDR3 size: 16 residues. Germline CDR1 MGHDK, CDR2 SYGVNS. V gave up 1 base and J gave up 6 bases, with 18 bases separating them. In DNA form, the CDR3 reads TGTGCCAGCAGTGAATCTAGGTTGGCAGGACAAAATGGCTACACCTTC. Protein product: CASSESRLAGQNGYTF.

The genes are TRBV19 and TRBJ1-2; possibly TRBD1 for D (5 bases). The CDR3 is 15 amino acids. Germline values: CDR1 LNHDA, CDR2 SQIVND (reference sequence). V was trimmed by 0 bases and J by 6 bases, leaving 14 bases between them. The chain's CDR3 is CASSIETASRDGYTF. CDR3 DNA: TGTGCCAGTAGTATAGAAACAGCCTCCAGGGATGGCTACACCTTC.